These T cell receptor beta chains were read from a single sample in a study of tumor-infiltrating lymphocytes in primary liver carcinoma. One entry per CDR3 protein results from TCRdb running MiXCR on the multiplex PCR reads. The sample lists 300,000 to 350,000 distinct CDR3 sequences, roughly 61% occurring once. The specimen was peripheral blood. Source of these receptors: a man aged 40-49 years with primary liver carcinoma and hepatitis B virus infection. CDR3s leave out the opening cysteine and the closing phenylalanine or tryptophan.

V gene | CDR3 length | CDR3 protein
TRBV5-6 | 14 | ASGSTVGLSLCEQY
TRBV11-2 | 14 | ASTRGVPDSYNEQF
TRBV11-2 | 12 | GSSSIRGQASQY
TRBV11-2 | 14 | ASSLDYSWYQETQY
TRBV14 | 11 | ASSQDLTVEQY
TRBV11-1 | 14 | ANSYRDRTPTDTQY
TRBV28 | 11 | ASSLREGDGYT
TRBV28 | 9 | PSSHFDEQY
TRBV6-1 | 12 | ASSAVWRANVLT
TRBV5-6 | 14 | ASSSFVVAVNYGYT
TRBV29-1 | 12 | SVVTGRGADVPT
TRBV5-5 | 12 | ASSLVPTNEKLF
TRBV21-1 | 14 | ASSRRRLAGSYEQY
TRBV11-2 | 12 | TSSFALTGNEQY
TRBV30 | 11 | AGLGQGAGIQY
TRBV29-1 | 12 | SVESAISYIEQF
TRBV11-2 | 13 | ASSFQAGGRNEQF
TRBV5-1 | 10 | AGSNPPDTQY
TRBV30 | 10 | AWSGPNTEAF
TRBV4-2 | 14 | ASSQSTSVKVTEAF
TRBV10-2 | 11 | ASSAQVQETQY
TRBV11-2 | 12 | ASSPRTVQETQY
TRBV5-1 | 13 | ASGWTTGGQETQY
TRBV5-1 | 10 | TSSGPYSEQY
TRBV14 | 13 | VSSPGTAYNSPLH
TRBV29-1 | 9 | SVVETNEQF
TRBV19 | 13 | ASSIGRVGNQPQH
TRBV5-1 | 12 | ASSVTQGANEQF
TRBV12-1 | 11 | ASSQDGEETQY
TRBV5-4 | 14 | ASSVGSGGLRETQY
TRBV10-3 | 14 | AVSAEEGTPLGTQY
TRBV5-6 | 13 | ASSLGAVSSSPLH
TRBV28 | 11 | VSTLDLGETQY
TRBV11-2 | 13 | ASSLAPGGFAGYT
TRBV12-3/TRBV12-4 | 12 | ANSLDLLSYEQF
TRBV29-1 | 14 | SVQRLAGGPRGDQY
TRBV9 | 8 | ASSGQYRF
TRBV5-1 | 12 | ASSLVEFRNEQF
TRBV11-3 | 11 | ASSLGQGTEAL
TRBV6-1 | 13 | ASSGDVGGGETQY
TRBV7-9 | 13 | VSSLWDTDSYEQY
TRBV10-3 | 15 | AISDTSGRVHGETQY
TRBV11-2 | 11 | ASSLDSQSEAF
TRBV11-2 | 13 | ASSLDGGPDNEQF
TRBV11-1 | 13 | ASSLSGRGQETQY
TRBV11-2 | 11 | ASSFHTQETQC
TRBV6-5 | 12 | ASRKGQGYETQY
TRBV11-1 | 14 | ASSIERGGQGNEQF
TRBV6-6 | 16 | ASSYLLGRQSSTDTQY
TRBV4-1 | 14 | AISQDVQGAPTEVF
TRBV12-3/TRBV12-4 | 14 | ASIPGQARPGPEAF
TRBV14 | 16 | ASSHTSRLAGASYEQY
TRBV28 | 12 | ASSPARAPREQY
TRBV11-2 | 12 | ANSTGTGSYEQY
TRBV6-6 | 12 | AGSTGTSTYTQY